One T cell receptor beta chain is described in this entry. Being one base from a much bigger clone, this may be a read error. A unique molecular identifier was attached to every TCR cDNA molecule. Via MiXCR, TCRdb re-called the 5' RACE reads, giving one row per CDR3 protein. Of some 25,000 distinct CDR3 sequences listed, 4% to 5% are singletons. This sample was included in a study of spatial heterogeneity in lung cancer. For the study at large: More than nine raw reads, on average, carried each unique TCR and UMI combination.

The time point is: sample taken at primary tumor resection. Donation came from some 73 patients with untreated early-stage non-small cell lung cancer. Sequencing was performed on whole RNA extracted from tumor and nontumor lung tissue, or from frozen PBMC, and the material was left unsorted. The germline gives CDR1 MDHEN, CDR2 SYDVKM. The CDR3 loop spans 14 amino acids. This specimen was PBMCs, taken at surgery. The chain uses TRBV28 and TRBJ1-6, with a weak D call TRBD1 (6 bases). The clonotype comes from a male donor with early-stage non-small cell lung cancer. The CDR3 DNA follows: TGTGTCAGCAGTCCCGGGACACATAATTCACCCCTCCACTTT. Its translation: CVSSPGTHNSPLHF.